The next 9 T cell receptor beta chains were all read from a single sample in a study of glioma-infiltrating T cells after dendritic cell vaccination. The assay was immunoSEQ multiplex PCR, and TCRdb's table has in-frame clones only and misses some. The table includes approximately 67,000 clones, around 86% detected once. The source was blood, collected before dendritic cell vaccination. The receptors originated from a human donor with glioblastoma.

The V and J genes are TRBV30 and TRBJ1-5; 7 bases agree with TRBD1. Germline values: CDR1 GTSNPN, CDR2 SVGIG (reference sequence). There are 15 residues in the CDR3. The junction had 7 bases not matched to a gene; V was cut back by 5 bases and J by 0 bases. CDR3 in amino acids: CAWGGQNHSNQPQHF. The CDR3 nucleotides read TGTGCCTGGGGGGGACAGAACCATAGCAATCAGCCCCAGCATTTT.

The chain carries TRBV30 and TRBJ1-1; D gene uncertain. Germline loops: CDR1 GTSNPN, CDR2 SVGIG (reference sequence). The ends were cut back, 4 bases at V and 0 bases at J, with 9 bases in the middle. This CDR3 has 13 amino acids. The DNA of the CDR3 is TGTGCCTGGACTCAGGACTTGAACACTGAAGCTTTCTTT. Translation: CAWTQDLNTEAFF.

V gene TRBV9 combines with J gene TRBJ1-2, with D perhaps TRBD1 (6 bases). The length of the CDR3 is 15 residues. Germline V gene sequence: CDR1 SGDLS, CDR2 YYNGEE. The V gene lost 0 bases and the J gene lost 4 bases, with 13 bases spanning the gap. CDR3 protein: CASSVGSGATYGYTF. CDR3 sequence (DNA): TGTGCCAGCAGCGTAGGGTCAGGGGCAACCTATGGCTACACCTTC.

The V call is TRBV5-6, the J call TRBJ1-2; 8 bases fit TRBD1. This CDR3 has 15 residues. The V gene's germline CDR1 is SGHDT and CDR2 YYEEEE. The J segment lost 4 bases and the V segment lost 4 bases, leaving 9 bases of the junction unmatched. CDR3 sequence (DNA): TGTGCCAGCAGCGAGATGGGACAGGAGATCTATGGCTACACCTTC. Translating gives CASSEMGQEIYGYTF.

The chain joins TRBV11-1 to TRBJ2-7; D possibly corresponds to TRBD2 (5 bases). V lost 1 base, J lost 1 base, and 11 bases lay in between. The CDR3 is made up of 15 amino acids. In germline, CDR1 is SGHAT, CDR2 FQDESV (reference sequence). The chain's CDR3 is CASSLGLQPSYEQYF. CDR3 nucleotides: TGTGCCAGCAGCTTAGGACTACAGCCATCCTACGAGCAGTACTTC.

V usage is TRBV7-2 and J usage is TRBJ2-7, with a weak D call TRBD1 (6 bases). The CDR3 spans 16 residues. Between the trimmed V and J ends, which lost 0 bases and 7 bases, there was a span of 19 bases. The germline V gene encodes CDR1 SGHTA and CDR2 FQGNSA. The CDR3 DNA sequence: TGTGCCAGCAGCTTAGCGCTCGGGACAAGGACTGGGGAGCAGTACTTC. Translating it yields CASSLALGTRTGEQYF.

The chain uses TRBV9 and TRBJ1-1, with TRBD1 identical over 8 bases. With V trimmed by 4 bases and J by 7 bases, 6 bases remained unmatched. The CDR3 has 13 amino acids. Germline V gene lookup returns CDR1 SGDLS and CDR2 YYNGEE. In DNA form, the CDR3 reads TGTGCCAGCAGCCTGGACAGGGATGGTGAAGCTTTCTTT. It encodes CASSLDRDGEAFF.

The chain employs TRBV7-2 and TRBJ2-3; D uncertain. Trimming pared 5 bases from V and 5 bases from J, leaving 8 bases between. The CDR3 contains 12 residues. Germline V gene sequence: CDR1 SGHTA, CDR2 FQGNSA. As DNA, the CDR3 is TGTGCCAGCAGCGCCGGGTTAGATACGCAGTATTTT. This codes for CASSAGLDTQYF.

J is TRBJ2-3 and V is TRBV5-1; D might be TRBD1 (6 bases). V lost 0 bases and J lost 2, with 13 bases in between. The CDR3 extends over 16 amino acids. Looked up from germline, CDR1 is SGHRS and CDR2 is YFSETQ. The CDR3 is CASSLGADRVTDTQYF. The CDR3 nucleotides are TGCGCCAGCAGCTTGGGGGCGGACAGAGTCACAGATACGCAGTATTTT.